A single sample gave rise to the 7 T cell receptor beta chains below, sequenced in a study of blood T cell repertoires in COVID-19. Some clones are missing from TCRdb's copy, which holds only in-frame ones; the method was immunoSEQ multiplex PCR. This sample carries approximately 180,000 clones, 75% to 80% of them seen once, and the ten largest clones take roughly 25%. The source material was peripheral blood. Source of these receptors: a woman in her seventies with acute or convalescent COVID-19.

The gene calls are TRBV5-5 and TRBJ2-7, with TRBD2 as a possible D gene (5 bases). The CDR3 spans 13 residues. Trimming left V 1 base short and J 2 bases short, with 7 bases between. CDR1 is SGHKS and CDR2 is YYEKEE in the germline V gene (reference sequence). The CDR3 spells CASSLLGAYEQYF. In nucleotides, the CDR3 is TGTGCCAGCAGCTTGCTGGGAGCCTACGAGCAGTACTTC.

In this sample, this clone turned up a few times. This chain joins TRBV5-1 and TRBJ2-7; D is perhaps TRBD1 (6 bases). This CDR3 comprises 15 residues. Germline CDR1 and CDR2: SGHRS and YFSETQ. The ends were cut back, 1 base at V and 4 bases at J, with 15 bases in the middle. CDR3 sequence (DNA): TGCGCCAGCAGCTTGCGGACAGAACCCGCGTACGAGCAGTACTTC. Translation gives CASSLRTEPAYEQYF.

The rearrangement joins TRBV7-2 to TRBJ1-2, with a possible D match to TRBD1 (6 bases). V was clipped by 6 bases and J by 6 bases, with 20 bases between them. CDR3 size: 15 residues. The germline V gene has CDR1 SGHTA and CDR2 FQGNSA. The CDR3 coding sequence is TGTGCCAGCAGACTGCGACCGGGGGGCTTGGATGGCTACACCTTC. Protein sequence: CASRLRPGGLDGYTF.

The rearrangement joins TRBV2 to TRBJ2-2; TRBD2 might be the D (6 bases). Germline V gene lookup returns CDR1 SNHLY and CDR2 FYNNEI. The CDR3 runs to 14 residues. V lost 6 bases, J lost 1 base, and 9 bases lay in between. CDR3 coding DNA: TGTGCCAGCAGAGCGGGTCAGAACACCGGGGAGCTGTTTTTT. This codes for CASRAGQNTGELFF.

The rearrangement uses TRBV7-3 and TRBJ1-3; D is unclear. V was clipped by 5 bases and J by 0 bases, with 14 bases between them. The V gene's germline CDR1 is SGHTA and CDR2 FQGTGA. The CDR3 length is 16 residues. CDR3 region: CASSLSGPNSGNTIYF. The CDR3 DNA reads TGTGCCAGCAGCCTAAGCGGGCCGAACTCTGGAAACACCATATATTTT.

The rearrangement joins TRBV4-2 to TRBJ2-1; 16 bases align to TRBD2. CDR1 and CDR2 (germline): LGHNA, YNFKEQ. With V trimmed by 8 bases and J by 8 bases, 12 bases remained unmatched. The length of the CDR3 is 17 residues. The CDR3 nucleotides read TGTGCCAGCGCCCGGGGACTAGCGGGAGGGCCGAGGGATGAGCAGTTCTTC. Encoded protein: CASARGLAGGPRDEQFF.

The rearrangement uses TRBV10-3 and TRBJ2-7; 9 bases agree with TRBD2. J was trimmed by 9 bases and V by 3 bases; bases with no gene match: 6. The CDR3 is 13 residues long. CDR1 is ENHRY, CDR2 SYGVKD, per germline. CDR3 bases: TGTGCCATCAGTGACGGCGGGAGGGCCTGGCAGTACTTC. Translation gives CAISDGGRAWQYF.